This T cell receptor (beta chain) is drawn from a study of immune heterogeneity within non-small cell lung tumors. The authors amplified TCR beta CDR3 by multiplex PCR with 32 V and 13 J primers. Each CDR3 protein gets one entry after TCRdb re-called the multiplex PCR reads with MiXCR. The sample includes 20,000 or so distinct CDR3 sequences, 25% to 30% of them seen just once. Samples each supplied about 600 ng of bulk tumor genomic DNA as template. From each primary tumor, several far-apart biopsies were obtained during surgery. Patients had untreated, newly diagnosed non-small cell lung cancer and underwent curative surgery. V lost 5 bases and J 3 bases, leaving 10 bases between the germline ends. This CDR3 contains 13 residues. Germline CDR1 DFQATT, CDR2 SNEGSKA (reference sequence). This clonotype was picked up a small number of times.

This sequence originates from a man in his forties with non-small cell lung cancer. The chain recombines TRBV20-1 with TRBJ1-4; D perhaps matches TRBD1 (5 bases). The sequenced material came from lung tumor tissue. The CDR3 coding sequence is TGCAGTGCTGGTCAAGGGGCTAATGAAAAACTGTTTTTT. Translating gives CSAGQGANEKLFF.